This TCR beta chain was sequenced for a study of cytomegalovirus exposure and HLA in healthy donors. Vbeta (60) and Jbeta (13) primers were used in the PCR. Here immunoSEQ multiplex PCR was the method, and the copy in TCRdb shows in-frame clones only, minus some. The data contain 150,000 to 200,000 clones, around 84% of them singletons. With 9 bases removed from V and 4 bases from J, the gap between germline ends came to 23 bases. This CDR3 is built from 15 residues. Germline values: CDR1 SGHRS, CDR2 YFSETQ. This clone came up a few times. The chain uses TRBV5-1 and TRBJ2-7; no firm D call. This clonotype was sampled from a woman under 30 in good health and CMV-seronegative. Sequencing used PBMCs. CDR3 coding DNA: TGCGCCATTTTTTTCAAGCAGAAGGCGGCATACGAGCAGTACTTC. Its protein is CAIFFKQKAAYEQYF.